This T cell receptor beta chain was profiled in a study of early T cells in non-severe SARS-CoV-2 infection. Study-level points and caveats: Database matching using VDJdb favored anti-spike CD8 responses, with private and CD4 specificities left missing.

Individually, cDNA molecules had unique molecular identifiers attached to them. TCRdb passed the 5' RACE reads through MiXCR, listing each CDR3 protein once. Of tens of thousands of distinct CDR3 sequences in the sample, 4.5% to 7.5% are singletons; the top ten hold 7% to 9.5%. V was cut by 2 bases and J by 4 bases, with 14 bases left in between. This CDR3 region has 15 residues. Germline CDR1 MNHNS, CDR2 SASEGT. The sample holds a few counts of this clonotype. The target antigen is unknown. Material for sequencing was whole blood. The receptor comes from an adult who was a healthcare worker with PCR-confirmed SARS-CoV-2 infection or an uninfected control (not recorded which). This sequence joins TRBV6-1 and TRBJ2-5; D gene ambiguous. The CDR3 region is CASSESPRSTETQYF. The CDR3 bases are TGTGCCAGCAGTGAATCCCCGAGGAGCACAGAGACCCAGTACTTC.